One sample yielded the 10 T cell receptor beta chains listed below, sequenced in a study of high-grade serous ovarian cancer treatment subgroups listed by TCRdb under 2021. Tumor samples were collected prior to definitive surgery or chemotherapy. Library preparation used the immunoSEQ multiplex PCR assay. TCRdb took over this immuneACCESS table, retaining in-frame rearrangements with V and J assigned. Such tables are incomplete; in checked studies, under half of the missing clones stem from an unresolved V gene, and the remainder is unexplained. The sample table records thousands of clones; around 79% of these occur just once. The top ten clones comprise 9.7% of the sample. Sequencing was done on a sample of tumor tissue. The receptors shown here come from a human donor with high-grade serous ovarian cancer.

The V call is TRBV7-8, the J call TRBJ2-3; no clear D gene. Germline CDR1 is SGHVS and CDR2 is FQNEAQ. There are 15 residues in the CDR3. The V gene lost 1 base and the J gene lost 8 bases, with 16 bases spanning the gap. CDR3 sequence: CASSLEGLGSGTQYF. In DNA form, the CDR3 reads TGTGCCAGCAGCTTAGAGGGCCTGGGGTCGGGTACGCAGTATTTT.

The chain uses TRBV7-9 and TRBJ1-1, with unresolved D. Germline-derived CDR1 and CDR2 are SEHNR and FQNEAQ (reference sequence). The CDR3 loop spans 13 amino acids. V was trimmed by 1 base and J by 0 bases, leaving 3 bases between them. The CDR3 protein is CASSLDMNTEAFF. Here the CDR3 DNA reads TGTGCCAGCAGCTTAGATATGAACACTGAAGCTTTCTTT.

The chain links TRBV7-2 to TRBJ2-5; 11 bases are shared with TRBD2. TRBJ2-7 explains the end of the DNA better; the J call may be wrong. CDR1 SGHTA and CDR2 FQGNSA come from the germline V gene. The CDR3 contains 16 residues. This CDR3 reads CASSLWLAGGPYEQYF. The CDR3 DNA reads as TGTGCCAGCAGCTTATGGCTAGCGGGGGGACCCTACGAGCAGTACTTC.

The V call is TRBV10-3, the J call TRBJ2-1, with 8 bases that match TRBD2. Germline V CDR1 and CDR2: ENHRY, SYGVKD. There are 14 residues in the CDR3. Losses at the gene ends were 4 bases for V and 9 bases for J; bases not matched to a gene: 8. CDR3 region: CAISGSGMLGEQFF. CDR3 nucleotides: TGTGCCATCAGTGGTAGCGGGATGTTAGGTGAGCAGTTCTTC.

In nucleotides, the CDR3 is TGCAGTGCTAGAGTTAACGAGACCCAGTACTTC. Amino acids: CSARVNETQYF. The chain uses TRBV20-1 and TRBJ2-5; no reliable D call. In germline, CDR1 is DFQATT, CDR2 SNEGSKA (reference sequence). With 1 base removed from V and 5 bases from J, the gap between germline ends came to 5 bases. This CDR3 region has 11 residues.

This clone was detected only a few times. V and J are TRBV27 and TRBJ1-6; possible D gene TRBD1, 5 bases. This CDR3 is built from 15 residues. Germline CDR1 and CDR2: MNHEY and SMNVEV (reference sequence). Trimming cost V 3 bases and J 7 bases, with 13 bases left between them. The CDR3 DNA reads TGTGCCAGCAGTTTGACGACAGTACGGAATTCACCCCTCCACTTT. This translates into CASSLTTVRNSPLHF.

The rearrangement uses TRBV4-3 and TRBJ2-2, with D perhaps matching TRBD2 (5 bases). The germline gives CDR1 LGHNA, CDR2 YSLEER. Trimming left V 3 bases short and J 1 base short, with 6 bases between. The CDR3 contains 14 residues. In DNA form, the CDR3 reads TGCGCCAGCAGCCAGAGGGTGAACACCGGGGAGCTGTTTTTT. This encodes CASSQRVNTGELFF.

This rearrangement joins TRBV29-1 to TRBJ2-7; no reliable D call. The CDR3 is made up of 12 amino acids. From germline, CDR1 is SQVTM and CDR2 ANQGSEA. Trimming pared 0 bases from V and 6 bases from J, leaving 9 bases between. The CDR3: CSVEDRKGEQYF. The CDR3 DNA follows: TGCAGCGTTGAAGATCGAAAGGGCGAGCAGTACTTC.

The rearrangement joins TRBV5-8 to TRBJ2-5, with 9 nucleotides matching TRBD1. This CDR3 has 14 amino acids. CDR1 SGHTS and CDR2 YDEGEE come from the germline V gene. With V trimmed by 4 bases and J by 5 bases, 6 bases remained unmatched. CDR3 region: CASSNRGRGETQYF. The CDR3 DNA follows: TGTGCCAGCAGCAACAGGGGGCGCGGGGAGACCCAGTACTTC. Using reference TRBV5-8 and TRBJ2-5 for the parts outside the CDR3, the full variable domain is EAGVTQSPTHLIKTRGQQATLRCSPISGHTSVYWYQQALGLGLQFLLWYDEGEERNRGNFPPRFSGRQFPNYSSELNVNALELEDSALYLCASSNRGRGETQYFGPGTRLLVL.

DNA for the CDR3: TGTGCCAGCAGTTGGAAGAGGGGGAACACTGAAGCTTTCTTT. Its protein is CASSWKRGNTEAFF. The rearrangement joins TRBV6-5 to TRBJ1-1, with a possible D match to TRBD1 (5 bases). V dropped 4 bases and J dropped 1 base, with 10 bases sitting between them. The CDR3 covers 14 residues. The germline CDR1 and CDR2 sequences are MNHEY and SVGAGI.